This T cell receptor (beta chain) appears in the sequencing data of a study of cytomegalovirus exposure and HLA in healthy donors. While unrecorded immune exposures were likely, the donors were nominally healthy when sampled. The trim removed 5 bases at V and 2 bases at J, leaving 10 bases unmatched. CDR3 length: 16 residues. Germline CDR1 is SGHNT and CDR2 is YENEEA. Study-level findings and limits: Using the classifier, cytomegalovirus status was reportedly diagnosed with high specificity and sensitivity. An Asian-associated ancestry cluster reportedly showed fewer N-insertions than the roughly 600-donor mean in a later analysis.

This clone turned up a few times. Antigen unknown. Vbeta (60) and Jbeta (13) primers were used in the PCR. TCRdb keeps only in-frame clones here, not all; method: immunoSEQ multiplex PCR. The repertoire holds 150,000 to 200,000 clones, with about 75% as singletons. Sequencing was performed on PBMCs. The receptor was isolated from a man aged 35-49 years in good health and CMV-seropositive. The chain joins TRBV11-3 to TRBJ2-3; 7 nucleotides match TRBD2. The CDR3 DNA sequence: TGTGCCAGCAGCCCCCTGGGGGGGGGAGACACAGATACGCAGTATTTT. It encodes CASSPLGGGDTDTQYF. The complete variable domain, with remaining parts taken from reference TRBV11-3 and TRBJ2-3, reads EAGVVQSPRYKIIEKKQPVAFWCNPISGHNTLYWYLQNLGQGPELLIRYENEEAVDDSQLPKDRFSAERLKGVDSTLKIQPAELGDSAVYLCASSPLGGGDTDTQYFGPGTRLTVL.